These 30 T cell receptor beta chains share one sample of origin, sequenced in a study of T cells in Graves' hyperthyroidism and ophthalmopathy. TCR beta CDR3 regions were amplified from RNA transcripts. First-round RT-PCR with HTBI primers amplified the TCR CDR3 region. MiXCR, run by TCRdb on the multiplex PCR reads, gives a single entry per CDR3 protein. This sample has some 370,000 distinct CDR3 sequences, with about a sixth found just once. The sequenced sample consisted of blood. The receptors stem from a woman in her twenties or thirties with Graves' hyperthyroidism that later progressed to Graves' ophthalmopathy.

The table lists this clonotype with many counts. The chain carries TRBV4-1 and TRBJ1-1; D is ambiguous. V shed 1 base and J shed 0 bases, with 6 bases lying between them. The germline gives CDR1 MGHRA, CDR2 YSYEKL. The CDR3 consists of 14 residues. The CDR3 DNA reads TGCGCCAGCAGCCAAGTGGCAATGAACACTGAAGCTTTCTTT. Translated: CASSQVAMNTEAFF.

CDR3 DNA sequence: TGCAGCGGGGAGCGGTCCTCCTACAATGAGCAGTTCTTC. Amino acid sequence: CSGERSSYNEQFF. V and J are TRBV29-1 and TRBJ2-1, with a possible D match to TRBD2 (5 bases). The CDR3 contains 13 residues. V was cut by 7 bases and J by 0 bases, with 10 bases left in between. Germline V gives CDR1 SQVTM, CDR2 ANQGSEA.

The table lists this clonotype with many counts. The rearrangement uses TRBV19 and TRBJ2-7, with D maybe TRBD2 (6 bases). Trimming cost V 5 bases and J 3 bases, with 14 bases left between them. This CDR3 contains 14 residues. Per germline, CDR1 LNHDA and CDR2 SQIVND (reference sequence). CDR3 loop: CASSRTGENYEQYF. For the CDR3, the DNA is TGTGCCAGTAGTCGGACGGGGGAAAACTACGAGCAGTACTTC. The full variable domain, completed using reference TRBV19 and TRBJ2-7, is DGGITQSPKYLFRKEGQNVTLSCEQNLNHDAMYWYRQDPGQGLRLIYYSQIVNDFQKGDIAEGYSVSREKKESFPLTVTSAQKNPTAFYLCASSRTGENYEQYFGPGTRLTVT.

This clonotype was counted only a few times. The rearrangement links TRBV4-1 to TRBJ2-1; 7 bases fit TRBD2. Unmatched junction bases numbered 6, after V lost 4 bases and J lost 6 bases. The length of the CDR3 is 14 residues. Per the germline V gene, CDR1 is MGHRA and CDR2 is YSYEKL. The CDR3 DNA follows: TGCGCCAGCAGCCCCCGACTAGCCAGCAATGAGCAGTTCTTC. This encodes CASSPRLASNEQFF.

The table lists this clonotype with many counts. The J gene is TRBJ2-3, the V gene TRBV2; 8 bases fit TRBD1. The length of the CDR3 is 13 residues. After removal of 8 bases from V and 1 base from J, the junction contained 2 bases not matched to a gene. CDR1 is SNHLY, CDR2 FYNNEI, per germline. The DNA for the CDR3 is TGTGCCAGCGGGACAGGCGGCACAGATACGCAGTATTTT. It codes for CASGTGGTDTQYF.

The rearrangement links TRBV6-5 to TRBJ2-7, with 9 bases lining up with TRBD1. The CDR3 covers 15 residues. V trimming: 2 bases; J trimming: 4 bases; junction bases outside the gene matches: 6. Per germline, CDR1 MNHEY and CDR2 SVGAGI. This chain's CDR3 is CASSYGTGSGYEQYF. CDR3 DNA: TGTGCCAGCAGTTACGGGACAGGGTCGGGTTACGAGCAGTACTTC.

At least ten counts were recorded for this clonotype. The rearrangement uses TRBV20-1 and TRBJ2-5; TRBD1 or TRBD2 may be the D gene (5 bases each). The CDR3 is made up of 12 amino acids. Germline loops: CDR1 DFQATT, CDR2 SNEGSKA (reference sequence). The ends were cut back, 5 bases at V and 9 bases at J, with 16 bases in the middle. The CDR3 coding sequence is TGCAGTGCTTGTTATGCACAGGAGGCCCAGTACTTC. This gives the protein CSACYAQEAQYF.

The rearrangement uses TRBV11-1 and TRBJ1-2; TRBD1 aligns across 8 bases. This CDR3 is 13 amino acids long. Germline lookup yields CDR1 SGHAT and CDR2 FQDESV (reference sequence). Trimming cost V 3 bases and J 4 bases; bases outside gene matches: 1. The CDR3 sequence is CASSLTGAYGYTF. DNA for the CDR3: TGTGCCAGCAGCTTGACAGGGGCCTATGGCTACACCTTC.

This clonotype was observed at least ten times. This chain joins TRBV5-6 and TRBJ2-3, with 7 positions matching TRBD1. The germline CDR1 and CDR2 sequences are SGHDT and YYEEEE. CDR3 length: 16 amino acids. Germline trimming cut 4 bases from V and 5 bases from J; bases unmatched to any gene: 13. Written as DNA, the CDR3 is TGTGCCAGCAGCCACTTGGGGCAGGGGGTTCGAGATACGCAGTATTTT. It yields the protein CASSHLGQGVRDTQYF. Complete variable domain (other parts from reference TRBV5-6 and TRBJ2-3): DAGVTQSPTHLIKTRGQQVTLRCSPKSGHDTVSWYQQALGQGPQFIFQYYEEEERQRGNFPDRFSGHQFPNYSSELNVNALLLGDSALYLCASSHLGQGVRDTQYFGPGTRLTVL.

This clonotype was detected many times. CDR3 in amino acids: CASSSGLPSSYNEQFF. CDR3 DNA sequence: TGTGCCAGCAGCTCGGGACTCCCAAGCTCCTACAATGAGCAGTTCTTC. The J gene is TRBJ2-1, the V gene TRBV13; a weak D match, TRBD2 (6 bases). Trimming removed 4 bases from V and 0 bases from J, with 13 bases in between. This CDR3 region has 16 residues. Germline V gene data show CDR1 as PRHDT and CDR2 as FYEKMQ (reference sequence).

The chain combines TRBV5-1 with TRBJ2-3, with D perhaps matching TRBD1 or TRBD2 (5 bases each). CDR3 length equals 13 residues. CDR1 SGHRS and CDR2 YFSETQ come from the germline V gene. V was clipped by 0 bases and J by 13 bases, with 15 bases between them. The CDR3 region has the DNA TGCGCCAGCAGCTTGGCCGGGACCACGGATGAGTATTTT. Translation: CASSLAGTTDEYF.

In its sample, this clonotype was seen a few times. The V gene is TRBV4-2, the J gene TRBJ2-7; TRBD1 might be the D (5 bases). Trimming cost V 0 bases and J 6 bases, with 15 bases left between them. This CDR3 region has 15 residues. CDR1 is LGHNA and CDR2 is YNFKEQ in the germline V gene. The CDR3 here is CASSQDWQGQGEQYF. For the CDR3, the DNA is TGTGCCAGCAGCCAAGATTGGCAGGGTCAGGGCGAGCAGTACTTC.

The chain links TRBV20-1 to TRBJ1-4; D call uncertain. This CDR3 is 11 amino acids long. The V end lost 0 bases, the J end lost 15 bases, and 11 bases lay between the germline ends. Germline V gene data show CDR1 as DFQATT and CDR2 as SNEGSKA (reference sequence). The CDR3 is CSARDARLMFF. The CDR3 DNA sequence: TGCAGTGCTAGAGACGCCCGACTTATGTTTTTT.

This clonotype was observed a few times. This sequence joins TRBV3-1 and TRBJ2-7; no clear D gene. This CDR3 contains 13 residues. V was cut by 1 base and J by 3 bases, with 7 bases left in between. CDR1 is LGHDT and CDR2 is YNNKEL in the germline V gene (reference sequence). The CDR3 here is CASSQVLGYEQYF. The CDR3 region has the DNA TGTGCCAGCAGCCAAGTGCTCGGCTACGAGCAGTACTTC.

This chain connects TRBV27 to TRBJ2-6; unclear D gene. V was clipped by 2 bases and J by 0 bases, with 17 bases between them. CDR3 length: 19 residues. Germline V gives CDR1 MNHEY, CDR2 SMNVEV (reference sequence). The CDR3 here is CASSLNSYQIISGANVLTF. The CDR3 nucleotides are TGTGCCAGCAGTTTAAACTCCTACCAAATCATCTCTGGGGCCAACGTCCTGACTTTC. Full variable domain (outside the CDR3, taken from reference TRBV27 and TRBJ2-6): EAQVTQNPRYLITVTGKKLTVTCSQNMNHEYMSWYRQDPGLGLRQIYYSMNVEVTDKGDVPEGYKVSRKEKRNFPLILESPSPNQTSLYFCASSLNSYQIISGANVLTFGAGSRLTVL.

In DNA, the CDR3 is TGTGCCAGCAGAACCGGGAGATGGCATGGCTACACCTTC. This codes for CASRTGRWHGYTF. V is TRBV28 and J is TRBJ1-2; D ambiguous. CDR1 and CDR2 from the germline V gene are MDHEN and SYDVKM. V lost 6 bases and J 6 bases, leaving 14 bases between the germline ends. This CDR3 contains 13 residues.

The rearrangement uses TRBV7-9 and TRBJ2-7; the match to TRBD2 covers 8 bases. V lost 7 bases and J lost 2; bases outside the gene matches: 13. There are 16 residues in the CDR3. The germline CDR1 and CDR2 sequences are SEHNR and FQNEAQ (reference sequence). CDR3 bases: TGTGCCAGCACCCAAGGAGAGCCGACTAGCGCCTACGAGCAGTACTTC. This encodes CASTQGEPTSAYEQYF.

This chain joins TRBV15 and TRBJ1-5; the D is unclear. This CDR3 is 11 amino acids long. The V and J ends lost 9 bases and 9 bases respectively, with 12 bases between them. Germline-derived CDR1 and CDR2 are LNHNV and YYDKDF (reference sequence). CDR3 region: CATGLNWPQHF. The CDR3 coding sequence is TGTGCCACGGGTCTCAATTGGCCCCAGCATTTT.

This clonotype was recorded many times. The V gene is TRBV11-2, the J gene TRBJ1-3; 7 positions match TRBD1. CDR3 length: 16 residues. Germline V gives CDR1 SGHAT, CDR2 FQNNGV. Trimming cost V 4 bases and J 2 bases; bases outside gene matches: 8. This chain's CDR3 is CASSYKTGLTGNTIYF. The CDR3 DNA reads TGTGCCAGCAGCTACAAGACAGGGTTGACTGGAAACACCATATATTTT.

The sample holds many counts of this clonotype. The chain carries TRBV29-1 and TRBJ1-2; no firm D call. This CDR3 region has 17 residues. The ends were cut back, 3 bases at V and 5 bases at J, with 25 bases in the middle. The germline V gene encodes CDR1 SQVTM and CDR2 ANQGSEA. The CDR3 here is CSVEGKSRRGRPYGYTF. The CDR3 DNA reads as TGCAGCGTTGAGGGGAAGTCGCGGCGAGGAAGACCTTATGGCTACACCTTC.

This clonotype was detected only a few times. This chain uses TRBV4-1 with TRBJ2-1; D possibly corresponds to TRBD1 (5 bases). In germline, CDR1 is MGHRA, CDR2 YSYEKL. This CDR3 is built from 13 residues. The V gene lost 1 base and the J gene lost 14 bases, with 15 bases spanning the gap. The CDR3 nucleotides read TGCGCCAGCAGCCAAGGCTTGACAGCTTGGGAGTTCTTC. Translation gives CASSQGLTAWEFF.

This clonotype was observed many times. The DNA for the CDR3 is TGCAGTGCCCGGGGGGGTGGGACTGACGTACCGGACCAAGAGACCCAGTACTTC. Encoded protein: CSARGGGTDVPDQETQYF. The chain links TRBV20-1 to TRBJ2-5; 8 bases line up with TRBD2. Germline CDR1 reads DFQATT; CDR2 reads SNEGSKA (reference sequence). The CDR3 extends over 18 amino acids. V dropped 6 bases and J dropped 0; count of bases not matched to a gene: 18.

As DNA, the CDR3 is TGTGCCAGCAGTGAGACGAGGGTCCTAGAGGGAGAGACCCAGTACTTC. Its translation is CASSETRVLEGETQYF. The genes are TRBV2 and TRBJ2-5; TRBD2 is a possible D gene (5 bases). This CDR3 is 16 amino acids long. Germline lookup yields CDR1 SNHLY and CDR2 FYNNEI. With 3 bases removed from V and 4 bases from J, the gap between germline ends came to 18 bases.

This rearrangement joins TRBV20-1 to TRBJ2-7; a possible D gene is TRBD1 (6 bases). Germline V gene data show CDR1 as DFQATT and CDR2 as SNEGSKA (reference sequence). V lost 3 bases and J 2 bases, leaving 17 bases between the germline ends. This CDR3 spans 15 amino acids. The CDR3 spells CSASWPVGAPYEQYF. The CDR3 nucleotides are TGCAGTGCTAGTTGGCCCGTGGGGGCTCCCTACGAGCAGTACTTC.

The rearrangement uses TRBV20-1 and TRBJ2-1; D remains unclear. With 6 bases removed from V and 5 bases from J, the gap between germline ends came to 17 bases. Germline CDR1 is DFQATT and CDR2 is SNEGSKA (reference sequence). The length of the CDR3 is 14 residues. The CDR3 is CSAEPLDGHNEQFF. The CDR3 nucleotides read TGCAGTGCGGAGCCTTTGGACGGTCACAATGAGCAGTTCTTC.

This chain connects TRBV28 to TRBJ1-1, with a tentative D call TRBD1 (6 bases). Germline lookup yields CDR1 MDHEN and CDR2 SYDVKM. The V and J ends lost 5 bases and 4 bases respectively, with 14 bases between them. This CDR3 has 14 amino acids. The CDR3, as DNA: TGTGCCAGCAGTGGTCAACAGGGTATCACTGAAGCTTTCTTT. It is translated as CASSGQQGITEAFF.

This clonotype was detected only a few times. The chain links TRBV5-1 to TRBJ2-1; TRBD2 matches 12 bases. Germline trimming cut 3 bases from V and 12 bases from J; bases unmatched to any gene: 10. There are 15 residues in the CDR3. Germline assignment: CDR1 SGHRS and CDR2 YFSETQ. The CDR3 reads CASSSLAGGSDGQFF. For the CDR3, the DNA is TGCGCCAGCAGCTCGCTAGCGGGAGGGTCGGATGGGCAGTTCTTC. The full variable domain, rest sourced from reference TRBV5-1 and TRBJ2-1, is KAGVTQTPRYLIKTRGQQVTLSCSPISGHRSVSWYQQTPGQGLQFLFEYFSETQRNKGNFPGRFSGRQFSNSRSEMNVSTLELGDSALYLCASSSLAGGSDGQFFGPGTRLTVL.

In its sample, this clonotype was seen many times. The chain combines TRBV20-1 with TRBJ2-1; D not certain. The CDR3 loop spans 16 amino acids. Trimming left V 1 base short and J 0 bases short, with 13 bases between. CDR1 DFQATT and CDR2 SNEGSKA come from the germline V gene (reference sequence). CDR3 DNA: TGCAGTGCTAGAGGGCGGACCGATGACTCCTACAATGAGCAGTTCTTC. The encoded protein is CSARGRTDDSYNEQFF.

This clonotype has more than one count but fewer than ten. V and J are TRBV20-1 and TRBJ1-1; TRBD1 matches at 9 bases. The CDR3 totals 15 residues. Germline V gene lookup returns CDR1 DFQATT and CDR2 SNEGSKA (reference sequence). V shed 4 bases, J shed 4 bases, and the junction held 10 bases outside the gene matches. CDR3 in DNA: TGCAGTGCTATTCTATCCGGACAGGGGTCCACTGAAGCTTTCTTT. Translating gives CSAILSGQGSTEAFF.

This clonotype has a count of ten or more. V and J are TRBV6-1 and TRBJ2-2, with TRBD2 matching 9 bases. Germline CDR1 reads MNHNS; CDR2 reads SASEGT. This CDR3 is built from 16 residues. Trimming took 8 bases from V and 6 from J; bases not matched to a gene: 13. CDR3 DNA: TGTGCCAGCGTTCCCCATAGCGGGGGCGGAGCCGGGGAGCTGTTTTTT. It codes for CASVPHSGGGAGELFF.